This TCR beta chain stems from a study of cytomegalovirus exposure and HLA in healthy donors. Findings and caveats of the study: Using a false discovery rate of 0.05, a later analysis showed that 15,000 to 20,000 TCR beta sequences were associated with HLA alleles.

A remark on this clone: The antigen is undetermined.

This CDR3 spans 16 amino acids. Trimming cost V 0 bases and J 0 bases; bases outside gene matches: 2. CDR1 is KGHSH and CDR2 is LQKENI in the germline V gene. 60 Vbeta and 13 Jbeta primers were used in PCR. Authors' processing steps: In a later analysis, 79 million or so unique TCR beta chains included roughly 11 million shared by two or more donors. Profiling relied on immunoSEQ multiplex PCR, and the TCRdb table lists in-frame clones only, not all of them. V and J calls and clone size are as listed in that table; D and trimming were resolved from the DNA. The data contain under 250,000 clones, around 86% of them seen just once; the ten biggest clones take up 2.7%.

The sequence was collected from a woman aged 40 to 55 in good health and CMV-seronegative. The V gene is TRBV18, the J gene TRBJ1-3, with 7 bases fitting TRBD1. Sequenced: PBMCs. For the CDR3, the DNA is TGTGCCAGCTCACCACCCGGGACAGCCTCTGGAAACACCATATATTTT. Encoded protein: CASSPPGTASGNTIYF. Full variable domain (outside the CDR3, taken from reference TRBV18 and TRBJ1-3): NAGVMQNPRHLVRRRGQEARLRCSPMKGHSHVYWYRQLPEEGLKFMVYLQKENIIDESGMPKERFSAEFPKEGPSILRIQQVVRGDSAAYFCASSPPGTASGNTIYFGEGSWLTVV.